This T cell receptor beta chain comes out of a study of blood T cell repertoires in COVID-19. Study at large: Samples of COVID-19 (acute and convalescent) were obtained from the United States, Italy and Spain. T cells, B-cell-depleted T cells, or PBMCs provided the cDNA or gDNA that served as material.

This CDR3 comprises 14 residues. V was cut by 2 bases and J by 6 bases, with 8 bases left in between. The V gene's germline CDR1 is MNHNS and CDR2 SASEGT. Source study methods: Amplified reference gene primers provided the basis for estimating nucleated cell counts. Data came from immunoSEQ multiplex PCR; TCRdb stores just in-frame clones and leaves some out. V, J and clone size are those of that table, while D and trimming were read from the DNA. The sample has around 200,000 clones; 85% to 90% are singletons. Sequencing input: peripheral blood. This chain connects TRBV6-1 to TRBJ1-6; unclear D gene. This TCR came from a woman at least 80 years old in a cohort sampled during active or convalescent COVID-19. CDR3 loop: CASSEFQVNSPLHF. In DNA, the CDR3 is TGTGCCAGCAGTGAATTCCAGGTTAATTCACCCCTCCACTTT.